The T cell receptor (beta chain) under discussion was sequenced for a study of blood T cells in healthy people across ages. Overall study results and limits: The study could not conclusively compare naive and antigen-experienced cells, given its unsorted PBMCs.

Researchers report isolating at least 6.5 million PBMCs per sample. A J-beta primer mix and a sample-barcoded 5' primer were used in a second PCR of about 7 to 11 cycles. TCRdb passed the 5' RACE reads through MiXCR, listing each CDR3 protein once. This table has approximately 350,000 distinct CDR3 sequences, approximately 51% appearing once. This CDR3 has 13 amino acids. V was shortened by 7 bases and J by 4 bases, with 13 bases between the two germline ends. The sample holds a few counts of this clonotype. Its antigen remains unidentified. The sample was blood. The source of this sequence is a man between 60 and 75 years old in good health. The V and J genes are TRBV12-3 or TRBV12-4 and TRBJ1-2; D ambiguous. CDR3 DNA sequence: TGTGCCAGCACTCTCCTGGGGTCCTATGGCTACACCTTC. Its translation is CASTLLGSYGYTF.